These 20 T cell receptor beta chains share one sample of origin, sequenced in a study of cytomegalovirus exposure and HLA in healthy donors. Primers included in the PCR were 60 Vbeta and 13 Jbeta primers. The repertoire was sequenced with immunoSEQ multiplex PCR; TCRdb's copy has only in-frame clones and lacks some. Among 150,000 or so clones listed, around four fifths were seen once. The sample taken for sequencing was PBMCs. The receptors stem from a woman aged 40 to 49 in good health and CMV-seronegative.

This chain connects TRBV18 to TRBJ2-7, with 9 bases that match TRBD1. The CDR3 has 15 residues. The J segment lost 5 bases and the V segment lost 2 bases, leaving 7 bases of the junction unmatched. Germline V gives CDR1 KGHSH, CDR2 LQKENI. The CDR3: CASSPRGQGEDEQYF. The CDR3 nucleotides read TGTGCCAGCTCACCAAGGGGACAGGGTGAAGACGAGCAGTACTTC.

This CDR3 reads CASSLGSADEQFF. DNA for the CDR3: TGTGCCAGCAGCTTAGGTTCAGCGGATGAGCAGTTCTTC. The chain carries TRBV7-9 and TRBJ2-1; a possible D gene is TRBD2 (5 bases). Trimming removed 1 base at V and 8 bases at J, with 9 bases between. This CDR3 comprises 13 residues. Germline V lookup: CDR1 SEHNR, CDR2 FQNEAQ (reference sequence).

J is TRBJ1-4 and V is TRBV28; a possible D gene is TRBD1 (6 bases). CDR1 and CDR2 (germline): MDHEN, SYDVKM. Between the trimmed V and J ends, which lost 5 bases and 0 bases, there was a span of 22 bases. This CDR3 region has 19 residues. This CDR3 is CASSQRVGRGGATNEKLFF. The CDR3 DNA follows: TGTGCCAGCAGTCAGAGGGTAGGGCGAGGGGGGGCAACTAATGAAAAACTGTTTTTT.

The sample holds a few counts of this clone. The rearrangement links TRBV19 to TRBJ2-5, with D perhaps TRBD2 (5 bases). The germline gives CDR1 LNHDA, CDR2 SQIVND (reference sequence). V dropped 3 bases and J dropped 3 bases, with 8 bases sitting between them. This CDR3 contains 13 residues. The CDR3 sequence is CASSISGKETQYF. The CDR3 coding sequence is TGTGCCAGTAGTATCAGCGGAAAAGAGACCCAGTACTTC.

The chain employs TRBV15 and TRBJ2-7, with 13 bases matching TRBD2. Germline V lookup: CDR1 LNHNV, CDR2 YYDKDF (reference sequence). The trim removed 0 bases at V and 5 bases at J, leaving 7 bases unmatched. This CDR3 spans 17 amino acids. The CDR3 DNA sequence: TGTGCCACCAGCAGAGAAGGACTAGCGGGAGTTCAAGACGAGCAGTACTTC. This encodes CATSREGLAGVQDEQYF.

The genes are TRBV28 and TRBJ2-7, with 8 bases fitting TRBD1. The CDR3 covers 14 residues. Trimming took 7 bases from V and 4 from J; bases not matched to a gene: 9. CDR1 is MDHEN, CDR2 SYDVKM, per germline. CDR3 sequence (DNA): TGTGCCAGCACCCTAGGACAGGGCCCATACGAGCAGTACTTC. This translates into CASTLGQGPYEQYF.

The sample holds a few counts of this clone. The CDR3 here is CASSGAGGEEEHTF. The CDR3 DNA is TGTGCCAGCAGTGGAGCAGGGGGCGAAGAGGAGCACACCTTC. V is TRBV2 and J is TRBJ1-2, with TRBD1 matching over 8 bases. The CDR3 runs 14 residues. V gave up 4 bases and J gave up 12 bases; unmatched junction bases: 13. Germline CDR1 and CDR2: SNHLY and FYNNEI. The full variable domain, with the rest looked up from reference TRBV2 and TRBJ1-2, is EPEVTQTPSHQVTQMGQEVILRCVPISNHLYFYWYRQILGQKVEFLVSFYNNEISEKSEIFDDQFSVERPDGSNFTLKIRSTKLEDSAMYFCASSGAGGEEEHTFGSGTRLTVV.

This rearrangement joins TRBV4-3 to TRBJ1-2; possible D gene TRBD1, 6 bases. V shed 2 bases and J shed 1 base, with 8 bases lying between them. CDR1 LGHNA and CDR2 YSLEER come from the germline V gene. This CDR3 has 14 amino acids. For the CDR3, the DNA is TGCGCCAGCAGCCAACCGGACAGTAACTATGGCTACACCTTC. It codes for CASSQPDSNYGYTF.

The chain carries TRBV18 and TRBJ1-1; D might be TRBD1 (5 bases). Trimming stripped 3 bases from V and 9 bases from J, with 26 bases between. Looked up from germline, CDR1 is KGHSH and CDR2 is LQKENI. The CDR3 runs 17 residues. The CDR3 nucleotides are TGTGCCAGCTCACCGGTTATAAGAACCGATGAACAGGCTAAAGCTTTCTTT. As protein: CASSPVIRTDEQAKAFF.

This clone has just a few counts. The CDR3 nucleotides are TGTGCCAGTAGTAGACTAGCGAGCTACGAGCAGTACTTC. It codes for CASSRLASYEQYF. This rearrangement joins TRBV19 to TRBJ2-7, with 8 bases lining up with TRBD2. CDR3 length: 13 residues. V was pared by 4 bases and J by 3 bases, with 2 bases of the junction left unmatched. CDR1 and CDR2 from the germline V gene are LNHDA and SQIVND (reference sequence).

The gene calls are TRBV28 and TRBJ2-7; 10 nucleotides line up with TRBD2. Trimming removed 6 bases from V and 3 bases from J; junction bases left unmatched: 5. CDR3 size: 14 residues. Germline CDR1 MDHEN, CDR2 SYDVKM. CDR3 nucleotide sequence: TGTGCCAGCAGGAGGACTAGCGGACGCTACGAGCAGTACTTC. Amino acids: CASRRTSGRYEQYF.

The chain links TRBV28 to TRBJ1-5, with D uncertain. Looked up from germline, CDR1 is MDHEN and CDR2 is SYDVKM. The CDR3 spans 15 residues. Trimming shortened V by 1 base and J by 0 bases, and 7 bases separated the two germline ends. CDR3 protein: CASSLSLYSNQPQHF. CDR3 DNA: TGTGCCAGCAGTTTATCTCTCTATAGCAATCAGCCCCAGCATTTT.

V usage is TRBV9 and J usage is TRBJ2-7, with 9 positions matching TRBD1. Trimming at V came to 4 bases and at J to 4 bases, leaving 6 bases not matched to a gene. The length of the CDR3 is 14 residues. Per germline, CDR1 SGDLS and CDR2 YYNGEE. The CDR3: CASSPQGQGYEQYF. The CDR3 DNA follows: TGTGCCAGCAGCCCCCAGGGACAGGGTTACGAGCAGTACTTC.

On this clone: Other DNA sequences from this sample encode an identical CDR3 as well. The chain links TRBV5-3 to TRBJ2-1, with a possible D match to TRBD2 (5 bases). TRBV5-3 is labeled an ORF, and its function is uncertain. V gave up 1 base and J gave up 4 bases, with 12 bases separating them. The CDR3 sequence is 15 residues long. Here the CDR3 reads CARSLTSGPYNEQFF. The CDR3 coding sequence is TGTGCCAGAAGCTTGACCAGCGGTCCGTACAATGAGCAGTTCTTC.

This chain uses TRBV2 with TRBJ2-1; TRBD2 matches 11 bases. This CDR3 region has 15 residues. Trimming removed 8 bases from V and 6 bases from J; junction bases left unmatched: 9. Germline V gives CDR1 SNHLY, CDR2 FYNNEI. The CDR3 loop is CASGPGLAVLNEQFF. CDR3 nucleotide sequence: TGTGCCAGCGGCCCGGGACTAGCGGTCCTCAATGAGCAGTTCTTC.

The genes are TRBV5-1 and TRBJ2-1, with D maybe TRBD2 (5 bases). Germline CDR1 and CDR2: SGHRS and YFSETQ. The CDR3 sequence is 15 residues long. V lost 0 bases and J lost 0, with 7 bases in between. The CDR3 nucleotides are TGCGCCAGCAGCTTGGCCGGGAACTCCTACAATGAGCAGTTCTTC. Amino acid sequence: CASSLAGNSYNEQFF.

V usage is TRBV5-5 and J usage is TRBJ2-7; TRBD2 matches 7 bases. The CDR3 is 16 amino acids. Looked up from germline, CDR1 is SGHKS and CDR2 is YYEKEE (reference sequence). The V segment lost 4 bases and the J segment 1 base; nucleotides outside the gene matches: 11. CDR3 loop: CASSPRMSGNSYEQYF. For the CDR3, the DNA is TGTGCCAGCAGCCCCCGGATGAGCGGGAATTCCTACGAGCAGTACTTC.

The count of this clone is one. The chain uses TRBV4-1 and TRBJ2-3; tentatively, D is TRBD1 (5 bases). Trimming pared 2 bases from V and 6 bases from J, leaving 18 bases between. Germline loops: CDR1 MGHRA, CDR2 YSYEKL. This CDR3 is 16 amino acids long. The CDR3 spells CASSQMTVGARDTQYF. CDR3 in DNA: TGCGCCAGCAGCCAAATGACAGTAGGGGCGAGGGATACGCAGTATTTT.

This chain connects TRBV4-3 to TRBJ2-7; D gene uncertain. Trimming stripped 2 bases from V and 3 bases from J, with 14 bases between. The CDR3 covers 15 residues. Germline CDR1 reads LGHNA; CDR2 reads YSLEER. CDR3 nucleotides: TGCGCCAGCAGCCAACTTATTGCCCCACACTACGAGCAGTACTTC. Translation gives CASSQLIAPHYEQYF.

The chain combines TRBV7-2 with TRBJ1-5, with D possibly being TRBD1 (5 bases). Germline CDR1 SGHTA, CDR2 FQGNSA. The CDR3 extends over 17 amino acids. Trimming pared 5 bases from V and 2 bases from J, leaving 19 bases between. CDR3 in amino acids: CASSDPATARGNQPQHF. The CDR3 DNA reads as TGTGCCAGCAGCGACCCCGCCACAGCCAGGGGCAATCAGCCCCAGCATTTT.